The clone carrying this T cell receptor (beta chain) occurred a few times. What it binds is unknown. The CDR3 extends over 15 amino acids. The V gene's germline CDR1 is DFQATT and CDR2 SNEGSKA (reference sequence). Trimming shortened V by 1 base and J by 0 bases, and 13 bases separated the two germline ends. The sample belongs to a study of T-cell memory formation after mild COVID-19. A single record per CDR3 protein comes from TCRdb applying MiXCR to the 5' RACE reads. Of 450,000 or so distinct CDR3 sequences listed, 20% are singletons. Whole-study results and caveats: The pre-infection memory compartment contained some responding clones, suggesting cross-reactive memory joined.

This sequence originates from an adult woman who had mild COVID-19 (a few samples of this study predate the infection). Cell type and time point are not known. The sequenced sample was PBMCs or a T cell subset sorted from them (not recorded which). The chain links TRBV20-1 to TRBJ2-7; perhaps TRBD2 as D (5 bases). The CDR3 DNA sequence: TGCAGTGCTAGAGTGTCCACGGGGTCCTCCTACGAGCAGTACTTC. Its protein product is CSARVSTGSSYEQYF.